This entry is about one T cell receptor beta chain. This CDR3 region has 18 residues. Trimming at V came to 6 bases and at J to 2 bases, leaving 10 bases not matched to a gene. Germline V gene sequence: CDR1 SNHLY, CDR2 FYNNEI. These data come from a study of T cell clones after liver transplantation. This table comes from immunoSEQ multiplex PCR, and its TCRdb copy is limited to in-frame clones, with some not included. The table shows approximately 65,000 clones, with more than 85% occurring only once. The specimen was CD4+ T cells from blood, collected about 27 months after liver transplant. This clonotype originated in a human patient who received a liver transplant. These T cells may partly come from the graft donor. The V and J genes are TRBV2 and TRBJ2-6; TRBD2 matches at 10 bases. The CDR3 nucleotides are TGTGCCAGCAGGCCAACTAGCGGGACTCCCACTGGGGCCAACGTCCTGACTTTC. Its translation is CASRPTSGTPTGANVLTF.